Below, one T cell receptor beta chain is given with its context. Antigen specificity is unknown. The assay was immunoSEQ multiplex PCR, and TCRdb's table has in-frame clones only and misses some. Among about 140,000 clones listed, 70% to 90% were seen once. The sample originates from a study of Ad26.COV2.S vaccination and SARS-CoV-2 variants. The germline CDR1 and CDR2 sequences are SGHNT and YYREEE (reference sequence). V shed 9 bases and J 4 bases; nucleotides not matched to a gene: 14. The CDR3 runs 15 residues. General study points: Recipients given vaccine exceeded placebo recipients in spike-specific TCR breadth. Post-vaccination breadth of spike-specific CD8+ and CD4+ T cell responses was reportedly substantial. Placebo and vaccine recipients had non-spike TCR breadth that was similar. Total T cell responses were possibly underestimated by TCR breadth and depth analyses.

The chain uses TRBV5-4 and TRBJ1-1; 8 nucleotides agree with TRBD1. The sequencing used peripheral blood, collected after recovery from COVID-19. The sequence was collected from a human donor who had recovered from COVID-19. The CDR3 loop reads CATKFDRGWGTEAFF. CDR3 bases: TGTGCCACAAAATTCGACAGGGGTTGGGGCACTGAAGCTTTCTTT.